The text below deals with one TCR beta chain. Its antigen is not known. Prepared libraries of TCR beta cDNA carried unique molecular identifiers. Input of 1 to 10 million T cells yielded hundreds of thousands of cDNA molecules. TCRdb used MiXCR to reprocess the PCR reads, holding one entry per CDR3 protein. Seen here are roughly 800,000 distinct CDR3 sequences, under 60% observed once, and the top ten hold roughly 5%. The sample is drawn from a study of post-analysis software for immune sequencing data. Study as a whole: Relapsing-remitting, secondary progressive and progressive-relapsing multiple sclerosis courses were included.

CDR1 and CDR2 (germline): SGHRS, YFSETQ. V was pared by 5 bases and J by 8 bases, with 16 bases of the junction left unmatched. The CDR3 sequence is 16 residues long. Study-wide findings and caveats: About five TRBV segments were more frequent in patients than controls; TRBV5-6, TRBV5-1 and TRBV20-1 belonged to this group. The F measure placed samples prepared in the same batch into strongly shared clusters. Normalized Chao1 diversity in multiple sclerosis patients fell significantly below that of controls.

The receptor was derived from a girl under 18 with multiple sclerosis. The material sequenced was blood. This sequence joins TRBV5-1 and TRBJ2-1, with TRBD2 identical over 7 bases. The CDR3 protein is CASRAGGAGARYEQFF. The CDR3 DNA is TGCGCCAGCAGGGCGGGTGGCGCGGGAGCCAGGTATGAGCAGTTCTTC.